This is a list of T cell receptor beta chains from one sample in a study of control samples from healthy donors and cancer patients. Measured with immunoSEQ multiplex PCR; TCRdb has only the in-frame clones, and not every one. The table lists 78,000 or so clones, roughly 87% of them singletons. The sequencing sample was made of blood. The receptors here all came from a woman aged 45 to 65 in good health. Each CDR3 is given with its conserved first and last residue. Each record gives: V gene, clone size, D gene, J gene, CDR3 DNA, CDR3 protein. The D gene is left open where the match is weak. A row's size may be missing; if present it is once, few, many or a size class.

V gene: TRBV4-1; clone size: -; D gene: -; J gene: TRBJ2-3; CDR3 DNA: TGCGCCAGCAGCCAACCTGGAGTGACAGATACGCAGTATTTT; CDR3 protein: CASSQPGVTDTQYF
V gene: TRBV9; clone size: -; D gene: TRBD1; J gene: TRBJ2-5; CDR3 DNA: TGTGCCAGCAGCGCTCGGACAGGGGGAGAGACCCAGTACTTC; CDR3 protein: CASSARTGGETQYF
V gene: TRBV6-1; clone size: -; D gene: -; J gene: TRBJ2-7; CDR3 DNA: TGTGCCAGCAGTGAACAAGGTAGTCTTACTTGGTACTTC; CDR3 protein: CASSEQGSLTWYF
V gene: TRBV9; clone size: -; D gene: -; J gene: TRBJ2-5; CDR3 DNA: TGTGCCAGCAGCCTTGGTTTGGAACAAGAGACCCAGTACTTC; CDR3 protein: CASSLGLEQETQYF
V gene: TRBV7-3; clone size: -; D gene: -; J gene: TRBJ2-1; CDR3 DNA: TGTGCCAGCAGCTTGGGGCTATCTTCCAGTGAGCAGTTCTTC; CDR3 protein: CASSLGLSSSEQFF
V gene: TRBV14; clone size: -; D gene: -; J gene: TRBJ2-7; CDR3 DNA: TGTGCCAGCAGCCAACTAGGGTATAGGGAGCAGTACTTC; CDR3 protein: CASSQLGYREQYF
V gene: TRBV15; clone size: -; D gene: -; J gene: TRBJ1-2; CDR3 DNA: TGTGCCACCAGCAGAGGGTACAGGGAAATGGATGGCTACACCTTC; CDR3 protein: CATSRGYREMDGYTF
V gene: TRBV6-5; clone size: -; D gene: -; J gene: TRBJ2-1; CDR3 DNA: TGTGCCAGCAGTATTGGGGCTGGTAATGAGCAGTTCTTC; CDR3 protein: CASSIGAGNEQFF
V gene: TRBV27; clone size: -; D gene: TRBD2; J gene: TRBJ2-2; CDR3 DNA: TGTGCCAGCAGTTTCCCTAGCGGAGGGAACACCGGGGAGCTGTTTTTT; CDR3 protein: CASSFPSGGNTGELFF
V gene: TRBV5-1; clone size: -; D gene: TRBD1; J gene: TRBJ1-5; CDR3 DNA: TGCGCCAGCAGCTCGACAGGGAATCAGCCCCAGCATTTT; CDR3 protein: CASSSTGNQPQHF
V gene: TRBV6-6; clone size: once; D gene: -; J gene: TRBJ1-1; CDR3 DNA: TGTGCCAGCAGCAACTTTATACAGGGGAACACTGAAGCTTTCTTT; CDR3 protein: CASSNFIQGNTEAFF
V gene: TRBV7-9; clone size: -; D gene: TRBD1; J gene: TRBJ1-6; CDR3 DNA: TGTGCCAGCAGCTTACGACAGGGGCTAAATTCACCCCTCCACTTT; CDR3 protein: CASSLRQGLNSPLHF
V gene: TRBV5-6; clone size: once; D gene: -; J gene: TRBJ1-6; CDR3 DNA: TGTGCCAGCAGCTGGAACATCATAAATTCACCCCTCCACTTT; CDR3 protein: CASSWNIINSPLHF
V gene: TRBV3-1/TRBV3-2; clone size: -; D gene: -; J gene: TRBJ1-1; CDR3 DNA: TGTGCCAGCAACCGCGGGACGGCGAACACTGAAGCTTTCTTT; CDR3 protein: CASNRGTANTEAFF
V gene: TRBV19; clone size: -; D gene: -; J gene: TRBJ1-5; CDR3 DNA: TGTGCCAGTACCCCAAGGGAGATTCCAAGCAATCAGCCCCAGCATTTT; CDR3 protein: CASTPREIPSNQPQHF
V gene: TRBV15; clone size: once; D gene: -; J gene: TRBJ2-3; CDR3 DNA: TGTGCCACCAGCACTGTTCAGGGTACGCAGTATTTT; CDR3 protein: CATSTVQGTQYF
V gene: TRBV9; clone size: -; D gene: -; J gene: TRBJ1-3; CDR3 DNA: TGTGCCAGCAGCGTGGGGGGAACTGGAAACACCATATATTTT; CDR3 protein: CASSVGGTGNTIYF
V gene: TRBV19; clone size: -; D gene: -; J gene: TRBJ2-5; CDR3 DNA: TGTGCCAGTACCCCGGACGGGCAAGAGACCCAGTACTTC; CDR3 protein: CASTPDGQETQYF
V gene: TRBV6-5; clone size: -; D gene: TRBD2; J gene: TRBJ2-7; CDR3 DNA: TGTGCCAGCAGTTACTCTGGACTAGCGGGAGAATACGAGCAGTACTTC; CDR3 protein: CASSYSGLAGEYEQYF
V gene: TRBV9; clone size: -; D gene: TRBD2; J gene: TRBJ2-1; CDR3 DNA: TGTGCCAGCAGCAAGAGCGGGGTACTAGCGGGAGAGCAGTTCTTC; CDR3 protein: CASSKSGVLAGEQFF
V gene: TRBV4-1; clone size: -; D gene: -; J gene: TRBJ1-2; CDR3 DNA: TGCGCCAGCAGCCAAGTCCCCGTGGGGACCTATGGCTACACCTTC; CDR3 protein: CASSQVPVGTYGYTF
V gene: TRBV5-6; clone size: once; D gene: -; J gene: TRBJ1-2; CDR3 DNA: TGTGCCAGCAGCAAGGACATAGCTAACTATGGCTACACCTTC; CDR3 protein: CASSKDIANYGYTF
V gene: TRBV5-4; clone size: -; D gene: TRBD1; J gene: TRBJ2-7; CDR3 DNA: TGTGCCAGCAGCTTGGCAAGGACAGGACCCTACGAGCAGTACTTC; CDR3 protein: CASSLARTGPYEQYF
V gene: TRBV7-8; clone size: medium-sized; D gene: -; J gene: TRBJ2-5; CDR3 DNA: TGTGCCAGCAGCTTATGGGGGTCCCACCAAGAGACCCAGTACTTC; CDR3 protein: CASSLWGSHQETQYF
V gene: TRBV27; clone size: once; D gene: TRBD1; J gene: TRBJ2-2; CDR3 DNA: TGTGCCAGCAGCAGACAGGGTGCCACCGGGGAGCTGTTTTTT; CDR3 protein: CASSRQGATGELFF
V gene: TRBV9; clone size: -; D gene: -; J gene: TRBJ1-4; CDR3 DNA: TGTGCCAGCAGCGTAGGCGGGGCAAAGCATGAAAAACTGTTTTTT; CDR3 protein: CASSVGGAKHEKLFF
V gene: TRBV6-1; clone size: -; D gene: TRBD1; J gene: TRBJ1-2; CDR3 DNA: TGTGCCAGCAGTGAACGGGACAGGGACTTAATAGGCTATGGCTACACCTTC; CDR3 protein: CASSERDRDLIGYGYTF
V gene: TRBV7-9; clone size: -; D gene: -; J gene: TRBJ1-1; CDR3 DNA: TGTGCCAGCAGCTCAGGGTGGTGGACTGAAGCTTTCTTT; CDR3 protein: CASSSGWWTEAFF
V gene: TRBV29-1; clone size: -; D gene: -; J gene: TRBJ1-5; CDR3 DNA: TGCAGCGTTGCTGATGGTGGCAATCAGCCCCAGCATTTT; CDR3 protein: CSVADGGNQPQHF
V gene: TRBV5-1; clone size: few; D gene: -; J gene: TRBJ2-1; CDR3 DNA: TGCGCCAGCAGCTTGGGGGGCCTTAGCTCCTACAATGAGCAGTTCTTC; CDR3 protein: CASSLGGLSSYNEQFF
V gene: TRBV7-9; clone size: once; D gene: -; J gene: TRBJ2-6; CDR3 DNA: TGTGCCAGCAGCGCCGACGGACCTGGGGCCAACGTCCTGACTTTC; CDR3 protein: CASSADGPGANVLTF
V gene: TRBV5-4; clone size: -; D gene: TRBD1; J gene: TRBJ2-7; CDR3 DNA: TGTGCCAGCAGCTTGGGTGGACAGGGACAATACGAGCAGTACTTC; CDR3 protein: CASSLGGQGQYEQYF
V gene: TRBV5-1; clone size: -; D gene: -; J gene: TRBJ2-7; CDR3 DNA: TGCGCCAGCACTACGGGCCTAACCTACGAGCAGTACTTC; CDR3 protein: CASTTGLTYEQYF
V gene: TRBV9; clone size: -; D gene: -; J gene: TRBJ1-6; CDR3 DNA: TGTGCCAGCAGCGTTAAGGGGAACAATTCACCCCTCCACTTT; CDR3 protein: CASSVKGNNSPLHF
V gene: TRBV10-3; clone size: -; D gene: TRBD1; J gene: TRBJ2-6; CDR3 DNA: TGTGCCATCAGTGATCGGGACAGGGGGGCCGGGGCCAACGTCCTGACTTTC; CDR3 protein: CAISDRDRGAGANVLTF
V gene: TRBV11-1; clone size: once; D gene: TRBD1; J gene: TRBJ2-7; CDR3 DNA: TGTGCCAGCAGCCCCCAAGGGACAGGGGTTTACGAGCAGTACTTC; CDR3 protein: CASSPQGTGVYEQYF
V gene: TRBV2; clone size: -; D gene: TRBD2; J gene: TRBJ2-1; CDR3 DNA: TGTGCCAGCAGTCAGACTAGCGGCAACTACAATGAGCAGTTCTTC; CDR3 protein: CASSQTSGNYNEQFF
V gene: TRBV9; clone size: -; D gene: -; J gene: TRBJ2-5; CDR3 DNA: TGTGCCAGCAACACCCTAGCCAACCAAGAGACCCAGTACTTC; CDR3 protein: CASNTLANQETQYF
V gene: TRBV4-1; clone size: -; D gene: -; J gene: TRBJ1-1; CDR3 DNA: TGCGCCAGCAGAAACGCGGATAGCACTGAAGCTTTCTTT; CDR3 protein: CASRNADSTEAFF
V gene: TRBV28; clone size: -; D gene: TRBD1; J gene: TRBJ2-1; CDR3 DNA: TGTGCCAGCAGCTTGACAGGGAGAGGATCCTACAATGAGCAGTTCTTC; CDR3 protein: CASSLTGRGSYNEQFF
V gene: TRBV7-9; clone size: -; D gene: -; J gene: TRBJ2-1; CDR3 DNA: TGTGCCAGCAGCCCTCCGGTCCGAATCGGTGAGCAGTTCTTC; CDR3 protein: CASSPPVRIGEQFF
V gene: TRBV4-1; clone size: -; D gene: -; J gene: TRBJ2-1; CDR3 DNA: TGCGCCAGCAGCCGGCAGTCGGGGTACAATGAGCAGTTCTTC; CDR3 protein: CASSRQSGYNEQFF
V gene: TRBV11-2; clone size: -; D gene: -; J gene: TRBJ2-1; CDR3 DNA: TGTGCCAGCAGCTTAGCAGGAGGGAGTAAATACAATGAGCAGTTCTTC; CDR3 protein: CASSLAGGSKYNEQFF
V gene: TRBV7-2; clone size: -; D gene: -; J gene: TRBJ2-3; CDR3 DNA: TGTGCCAGCAGCTTAGTAGCGTCACTGGGGCCAGATACGCAGTATTTT; CDR3 protein: CASSLVASLGPDTQYF
V gene: TRBV2; clone size: -; D gene: -; J gene: TRBJ1-5; CDR3 DNA: TGTGCCACCCAGGGTGGGAGCAATCAGCCCCAGCATTTT; CDR3 protein: CATQGGSNQPQHF
V gene: TRBV5-5; clone size: -; D gene: -; J gene: TRBJ1-4; CDR3 DNA: TGTGCCAGCAGCCACATCGGGGGATGGGAGGAAAAACTGTTTTTT; CDR3 protein: CASSHIGGWEEKLFF
V gene: TRBV3-1/TRBV3-2; clone size: -; D gene: -; J gene: TRBJ1-4; CDR3 DNA: TGTGCCAGCAGCCAAGTAACAGGAAAGAATGAAAAACTGTTTTTT; CDR3 protein: CASSQVTGKNEKLFF
V gene: TRBV20-1; clone size: -; D gene: TRBD2; J gene: TRBJ2-7; CDR3 DNA: TGCAGTGCTAGTGTTAGCGGGAGGGGCTCCTACGAGCAGTACTTC; CDR3 protein: CSASVSGRGSYEQYF